The 21 T cell receptor beta chains given below trace back to one sample, sequenced in a study of post-analysis software for immune sequencing data. Study-level points and caveats: A handful of TRBV segments appeared more often in patients than in controls, and TRBV5-6, TRBV5-1 and TRBV20-1 were among these.

Libraries were made from TCR beta cDNA, and they carried unique molecular identifiers. TCRdb analysed the PCR reads with MiXCR anew, one entry per CDR3 protein. The repertoire holds hundreds of thousands of distinct CDR3 sequences, 30% seen once, with roughly 0.57% in the top ten. These TCRs are of unknown antigen specificity. Sequencing input: blood. The receptors originated from a girl between 10 and 17 years old with multiple sclerosis.

The chain is built from TRBV24-1 and TRBJ2-1, with D possibly TRBD1 on 6 matching bases. The germline V and J ends were trimmed by 8 bases and 7 bases, with 14 bases remaining between them. The CDR3 consists of 13 residues. Germline V gene data show CDR1 as KGHDR and CDR2 as SFDVKD. CDR3 nucleotides: TGTGCCACCAACGGAGCGACAGGTAATGAGCAGTTCTTC. As protein: CATNGATGNEQFF.

V is TRBV11-2 and J is TRBJ1-1; D remains unclear. This CDR3 has 13 amino acids. Trimming removed 0 bases from V and 4 bases from J, with 6 bases in between. In germline, CDR1 is SGHAT, CDR2 FQNNGV. CDR3 coding DNA: TGTGCCAGCAGCTTAGATTGGGGCACTGAAGCTTTCTTT. Amino acid sequence: CASSLDWGTEAFF.

This clonotype has more than one count but fewer than ten. The chain uses TRBV27 and TRBJ2-1; 9 bases align to TRBD2. The germline V gene has CDR1 MNHEY and CDR2 SMNVEV (reference sequence). CDR3 length equals 15 residues. Trimming removed 5 bases from V and 8 bases from J; junction bases left unmatched: 10. The CDR3 loop is CASSTGSGGTHEQFF. The DNA of the CDR3 is TGTGCCAGCAGTACAGGTAGCGGGGGTACCCATGAGCAGTTCTTC.

This clonotype was observed many times. V gene TRBV29-1 combines with J gene TRBJ2-5; 13 bases line up with TRBD2. J lost 1 base, V lost 8 bases, and 4 bases had no gene match. CDR1 is SQVTM and CDR2 is ANQGSEA in the germline V gene. The CDR3 sequence is 14 residues long. The CDR3, as DNA: TGCAGCCTGACTAGCGGGGGGTCCCAAGAGACCCAGTACTTC. Amino acid sequence: CSLTSGGSQETQYF. Full variable domain (remainder filled in from reference TRBV29-1 and TRBJ2-5): SAVISQKPSRDICQRGTSLTIQCQVDSQVTMMFWYRQQPGQSLTLIATANQGSEATYESGFVIDKFPISRPNLTFSTLTVSNMSPEDSSIYLCSLTSGGSQETQYFGPGTRLLVL.

This chain joins TRBV20-1 and TRBJ2-5, with TRBD2 matching 14 bases. CDR1 is DFQATT and CDR2 is SNEGSKA in the germline V gene (reference sequence). V lost 4 bases, J lost 4 bases, and 8 bases stayed unmatched. The CDR3 sequence is 16 residues long. CDR3 sequence (DNA): TGCAGTGCTACTGGGACTAGCGGGAGTCTCGGAGAGACCCAGTACTTC. It specifies CSATGTSGSLGETQYF.

This sequence joins TRBV6-2 or TRBV6-3 and TRBJ2-7; perhaps TRBD1 as D (6 bases). CDR3 length: 17 amino acids. The ends were cut back, 6 bases at V and 3 bases at J, with 24 bases in the middle. The V gene's germline CDR1 is MNHEY and CDR2 SVGEGT. CDR3 region: CASRPLAGAGRIYEQYF. The CDR3 DNA is TGTGCCAGCAGGCCGTTGGCAGGGGCAGGGCGAATCTACGAGCAGTACTTC.

This clonotype was observed a few times. V usage is TRBV11-2 and J usage is TRBJ2-7; TRBD1 is a possible D gene (6 bases). The CDR3 contains 15 residues. With 7 bases removed from V and 3 bases from J, the gap between germline ends came to 19 bases. The germline V gene has CDR1 SGHAT and CDR2 FQNNGV. Here the CDR3 DNA reads TGTGCCAGCACCGTTTCGGGGCAGGGGCACTACGAGCAGTACTTC. This sequence encodes CASTVSGQGHYEQYF. The complete variable domain, with remaining parts taken from reference TRBV11-2 and TRBJ2-7, reads EAGVAQSPRYKIIEKRQSVAFWCNPISGHATLYWYQQILGQGPKLLIQFQNNGVVDDSQLPKDRFSAERLKGVDSTLKIQPAKLEDSAVYLCASTVSGQGHYEQYFGPGTRLTVT.

This clonotype was recorded a few times. The chain carries TRBV20-1 and TRBJ2-4; no definite D call. Germline CDR1 DFQATT, CDR2 SNEGSKA (reference sequence). Trimming took off 3 bases at V and 1 base at J, with 13 bases between the two ends. The CDR3 runs 15 residues. CDR3 sequence: CSARDRSRAKNIQYF. As DNA, the CDR3 is TGCAGTGCTAGGGACCGATCCCGGGCCAAAAACATTCAGTACTTC.

This chain connects TRBV27 to TRBJ2-7; 12 nucleotides line up with TRBD2. The CDR3 spans 18 residues. V shed 8 bases, J shed 2 bases, and the junction held 16 bases outside the gene matches. CDR1 MNHEY and CDR2 SMNVEV come from the germline V gene (reference sequence). This CDR3 reads CASDPLAGGPVVTYEQYF. The CDR3 DNA reads as TGTGCCAGCGATCCCCTAGCGGGAGGGCCGGTCGTTACCTACGAGCAGTACTTC.

Many counts were recorded for this clonotype. The rearrangement links TRBV7-2 to TRBJ2-5; D call uncertain. Looked up from germline, CDR1 is SGHTA and CDR2 is FQGNSA. Trimming removed 2 bases from V and 4 bases from J, with 8 bases in between. The CDR3 loop spans 13 amino acids. The CDR3 DNA reads as TGTGCCAGCAGCTTACCGAGTCTAGAGACCCAGTACTTC. Its translation is CASSLPSLETQYF. The full variable domain, completed using reference TRBV7-2 and TRBJ2-5, is GAGVSQSPSNKVTEKGKDVELRCDPISGHTALYWYRQSLGQGLEFLIYFQGNSAPDKSGLPSDRFSAERTGGSVSTLTIQRTQQEDSAVYLCASSLPSLETQYFGPGTRLLVL.

This chain uses TRBV5-5 with TRBJ2-1, with TRBD1 matching 7 bases. The germline CDR1 and CDR2 sequences are SGHKS and YYEKEE (reference sequence). The CDR3 spans 14 residues. V lost 6 bases to trimming and J lost 7 bases; unmatched junction nucleotides: 10. For the CDR3, the DNA is TGTGCCAGCACCGAAACCCCGACAGGGAATGAGCAGTTCTTC. Translating it yields CASTETPTGNEQFF.

This clonotype was observed a few times. The genes are TRBV9 and TRBJ2-7, with 12 bases identical to TRBD2. CDR3 size: 14 residues. CDR1 and CDR2 (germline): SGDLS, YYNGEE. With 6 bases clipped from V and 4 bases from J, the junction kept 5 bases outside the gene matches. Here the CDR3 reads CASTSGTSGYEQYF. The CDR3 DNA follows: TGTGCCAGCACCTCCGGGACTAGCGGGTACGAGCAGTACTTC.

The V and J genes are TRBV20-1 and TRBJ2-1; 12 bases align to TRBD2. With V trimmed by 1 base and J by 7 bases, 11 bases remained unmatched. This CDR3 has 17 residues. Germline V gene data show CDR1 as DFQATT and CDR2 as SNEGSKA (reference sequence). CDR3 sequence: CSARAILLAGGRNEQFF. CDR3 coding DNA: TGCAGTGCTAGAGCCATCCTACTAGCGGGAGGCAGAAATGAGCAGTTCTTC.

The V and J genes are TRBV29-1 and TRBJ2-7; the match to TRBD2 covers 9 bases. The CDR3 spans 13 residues. V gave up 6 bases and J gave up 1 base; unmatched junction bases: 4. Germline lookup yields CDR1 SQVTM and CDR2 ANQGSEA. CDR3 sequence: CSVQTSGSYEQYF. CDR3 bases: TGCAGCGTGCAGACTAGCGGATCCTACGAGCAGTACTTC.

This sequence joins TRBV6-2 or TRBV6-3 and TRBJ2-3; 11 nucleotides match TRBD2. This CDR3 is 14 amino acids long. V shed 6 bases and J 4 bases; nucleotides not matched to a gene: 3. Germline lookup yields CDR1 MNHEY and CDR2 SVGEGT. CDR3 in DNA: TGTGCCAGCAGAGAGGGACTAGCGGCAGATACGCAGTATTTT. Translation: CASREGLAADTQYF.

In this sample, this clonotype turned up a few times. The genes are TRBV6-2 or TRBV6-3 and TRBJ2-1; 8 bases align to TRBD2. Germline V gene sequence: CDR1 MNHEY, CDR2 SVGEGT. The CDR3 contains 13 residues. Trimming took 9 bases from V and 5 from J; bases not matched to a gene: 6. In nucleotides, the CDR3 is TGTGCCAGTGAGCGGGAGAAGAACAATGAGCAGTTCTTC. Protein sequence: CASEREKNNEQFF.

This clonotype came up a few times. V is TRBV6-5 and J is TRBJ1-2; D gene unclear. In germline, CDR1 is MNHEY, CDR2 SVGAGI. This CDR3 has 15 amino acids. Trimming removed 0 bases from V and 0 bases from J, with 8 bases in between. Here the CDR3 reads CASSYSAASNYGYTF. The CDR3 coding sequence is TGTGCCAGCAGTTACTCTGCGGCTTCTAACTATGGCTACACCTTC.

This clonotype was seen a handful of times. V is TRBV15 and J is TRBJ2-1; a weak D match, TRBD2 (6 bases). The CDR3 is made up of 14 amino acids. The germline gives CDR1 LNHNV, CDR2 YYDKDF (reference sequence). Trimming cost V 0 bases and J 8 bases, with 11 bases left between them. CDR3 nucleotides: TGTGCCACCAGCAGAGAAGGTGGGAGGTATGAGCAGTTCTTC. It is translated as CATSREGGRYEQFF.

This clonotype has only one observation. This rearrangement joins TRBV10-3 to TRBJ1-6; TRBD1 is a possible D gene (6 bases). The CDR3 has 14 residues. Germline loops: CDR1 ENHRY, CDR2 SYGVKD. Trimming left V 0 bases short and J 7 bases short, with 7 bases between. The CDR3 region is CAISESGGNSPLHF. The DNA for the CDR3 is TGTGCCATCAGTGAGTCAGGGGGGAATTCACCCCTCCACTTT.

The rearrangement links TRBV5-1 to TRBJ2-2; D is ambiguous. V was clipped by 2 bases and J by 1 base, with 15 bases between them. This CDR3 comprises 17 residues. From germline, CDR1 is SGHRS and CDR2 YFSETQ. Written as DNA, the CDR3 is TGCGCCAGCAGCTTACTCCTAAGCACGATGAACACCGGGGAGCTGTTTTTT. This encodes CASSLLLSTMNTGELFF.

This clonotype was detected only a few times. This chain links TRBV4-3 with TRBJ2-5; D possibly corresponds to TRBD1 (6 bases). The end of the DNA fits TRBJ2-7 better, so the J call may be wrong. Germline V gene sequence: CDR1 LGHNA, CDR2 YSLEER. The CDR3 has 14 residues. In DNA form, the CDR3 reads TGCGCCAGCAGCCCCGGGACACACTCCTACGAGCAGTACTTC. Amino acids: CASSPGTHSYEQYF.